The 17 T cell receptor beta chains below were found in one sample sequenced in a study of radiation and T cells in renal cell carcinoma. Time point indicated: blood 2 weeks post-SBRT. Documented treatment: 15 Gy SBRT to primary tumor, nephrectomy 4 weeks later. Assay: immunoSEQ multiplex PCR; the TCRdb copy retains only in-frame clones and omits some. The repertoire consists of about 150,000 clones, with around 90% occurring once and the leading ten covering about an eighth. Specimen: blood, collected from a patient whose treatment included radiotherapy and nephrectomy. The receptors originated from a woman in her fifties or sixties with renal cell carcinoma.

Here the CDR3 DNA reads TGTGCCTGGAACAAGGACAGGCACCGTGGCTATGGCTACACCTTC. It specifies CAWNKDRHRGYGYTF. The chain is built from TRBV30 and TRBJ1-2; TRBD1 matches 7 bases. Germline V gene lookup returns CDR1 GTSNPN and CDR2 SVGIG (reference sequence). The CDR3 totals 15 residues. Trimming cost V 4 bases and J 4 bases; bases outside gene matches: 12. The variable domain in full, with the rest retrieved from reference TRBV30 and TRBJ1-2, is SQTIHQWPATLVQPVGSPLSLECTVEGTSNPNLYWYRQAAGRGLQLLFYSVGIGQISSEVPQNLSASRPQDRQFILSSKKLLLSDSGFYLCAWNKDRHRGYGYTFGSGTRLTVV.

The chain recombines TRBV5-1 with TRBJ2-5; D gene uncertain. Trimming shortened V by 6 bases and J by 2 bases, and 17 bases separated the two germline ends. CDR3 size: 15 residues. Germline V gene sequence: CDR1 SGHRS, CDR2 YFSETQ. The CDR3 DNA is TGCGCCAGCAAGACGTTGACCAGCCCGCAAGAGACCCAGTACTTC. Amino acid sequence: CASKTLTSPQETQYF.

The V and J genes are TRBV30 and TRBJ1-2, with a weak D call TRBD1 (6 bases). Trimming cost V 2 bases and J 8 bases, with 12 bases left between them. This CDR3 spans 12 amino acids. Germline assignment: CDR1 GTSNPN and CDR2 SVGIG (reference sequence). The CDR3 is CAWSLGAKGYTF. The CDR3 region has the DNA TGTGCCTGGAGTTTGGGGGCGAAAGGCTACACCTTC.

Comments on this clone: This CDR3 is also generated by other DNA sequences in the sample. V and J are TRBV7-2 and TRBJ2-1, with a weak D call TRBD2 (6 bases). Germline CDR1 and CDR2: SGHTA and FQGNSA. The V and J ends lost 0 bases and 4 bases respectively, with 10 bases between them. The CDR3 loop spans 15 amino acids. The CDR3 DNA follows: TGTGCCAGCAGCTTAGCGGGGGGTCCTTACAATGAGCAGTTCTTC. Residues: CASSLAGGPYNEQFF.

This clone was counted once. In the same sample, other DNA sequences code for this CDR3. The V call is TRBV9, the J call TRBJ2-1; D is ambiguous. V shed 3 bases and J shed 9 bases, with 10 bases lying between them. This CDR3 comprises 12 residues. Germline assignment: CDR1 SGDLS and CDR2 YYNGEE. The CDR3 DNA is TGTGCCAGCAGCGGAGGCAGCAGTGAGCAGTTCTTC. It is translated as CASSGGSSEQFF.

This clone was picked up one time. The V call is TRBV9, the J call TRBJ2-7, with D unresolved. Trimming took off 0 bases at V and 6 bases at J, with 10 bases between the two ends. Germline V gene data show CDR1 as SGDLS and CDR2 as YYNGEE. The CDR3 length is 13 residues. The CDR3 nucleotides read TGTGCCAGCAGCGTAGATGCCTGGGGCGAGCAGTACTTC. Amino acids: CASSVDAWGEQYF.

A note on this clone: This may come from a read error, since a much larger clone is one base off. The V and J genes are TRBV2 and TRBJ1-1; possible D gene TRBD1, 5 bases. V was cut by 6 bases and J by 0 bases, with 17 bases left in between. Germline-derived CDR1 and CDR2 are SNHLY and FYNNEI. This CDR3 comprises 16 residues. CDR3 residues: CASSPSSTEVNTEAFF. The CDR3 coding sequence is TGTGCCAGCAGCCCTTCCTCGACAGAAGTGAACACTGAAGCTTTCTTT.

This clone was observed a few times. This rearrangement joins TRBV7-8 to TRBJ2-7, with 10 nucleotides matching TRBD1. The CDR3 has 14 amino acids. V was clipped by 5 bases and J by 2 bases; unmatched bases: 3. CDR1 and CDR2 (germline): SGHVS, FQNEAQ. The CDR3 DNA sequence: TGTGCCAGCAGCCGGGACAGGGGACCCTACGAGCAGTACTTC. This gives the protein CASSRDRGPYEQYF.

V is TRBV5-8 and J is TRBJ1-5; D remains unclear. The CDR3 contains 15 residues. Germline lookup yields CDR1 SGHTS and CDR2 YDEGEE. Deletions cut 0 bases from V and 4 bases from J, with 11 bases between. CDR3 nucleotide sequence: TGTGCCAGCAGCTTGGGACACACCAGTAATCAGCCCCAGCATTTT. Encoded protein: CASSLGHTSNQPQHF.

V is TRBV28 and J is TRBJ2-2; the match to TRBD1 covers 7 bases. CDR3 length: 13 amino acids. Looked up from germline, CDR1 is MDHEN and CDR2 is SYDVKM. The ends lost 6 bases at V and 6 bases at J; junction bases unmatched: 4. CDR3 bases: TGTGCCAGCAGGTGGACAGGTCCCGGGGAGCTGTTTTTT. Its translation is CASRWTGPGELFF.

The CDR3 spells CATSRDLPARGPDGYTF. In DNA form, the CDR3 reads TGTGCCACCAGCAGAGATCTTCCCGCCAGGGGGCCGGATGGCTACACCTTC. The chain links TRBV15 to TRBJ1-2, with 8 bases identical to TRBD1. Germline V gene data show CDR1 as LNHNV and CDR2 as YYDKDF (reference sequence). The ends lost 0 bases at V and 6 bases at J; junction bases unmatched: 12. This CDR3 region has 17 residues.

This chain's CDR3 is CASSRTGGAPAGELFF. In DNA form, the CDR3 reads TGTGCCAGCAGTCGGACAGGGGGCGCACCGGCCGGGGAGCTGTTTTTT. The chain has TRBV2 and TRBJ2-2; 11 nucleotides match TRBD1. CDR3 length: 16 residues. The V gene end was trimmed by 5 bases and the J gene end by 6 bases; junction bases not matched to a gene: 8. CDR1 and CDR2 (germline): SNHLY, FYNNEI.

The rearrangement links TRBV7-9 to TRBJ1-1; 8 bases match TRBD1. This CDR3 spans 15 amino acids. Germline V CDR1 and CDR2: SEHNR, FQNEAQ (reference sequence). After removal of 3 bases from V and 5 bases from J, the junction contained 8 bases not matched to a gene. CDR3: CASSFLQGAGTEAFF. The DNA of the CDR3 is TGTGCCAGCAGCTTCTTGCAGGGGGCAGGAACTGAAGCTTTCTTT.

V and J are TRBV6-1 and TRBJ1-2, with 8 bases matching TRBD1. J lost 6 bases, V lost 6 bases, and 6 bases had no gene match. Germline CDR1 MNHNS, CDR2 SASEGT. This CDR3 has 13 residues. CDR3: CASSGQGFDGYTF. DNA of the CDR3: TGTGCCAGCAGCGGACAGGGTTTTGATGGCTACACCTTC.

This chain links TRBV14 with TRBJ2-5; tentatively, D is TRBD1 (5 bases). CDR3 length: 17 residues. From germline, CDR1 is SGHDN and CDR2 FVKESK. V lost 1 base, J lost 1 base, and 16 bases lay in between. The CDR3 protein is CASSQVEFRVGQETQYF. In nucleotides, the CDR3 is TGTGCCAGCAGCCAAGTGGAATTCAGGGTTGGCCAAGAGACCCAGTACTTC.

The V call is TRBV7-9, the J call TRBJ2-5; no clear D gene. The CDR3 contains 15 residues. From germline, CDR1 is SEHNR and CDR2 FQNEAQ (reference sequence). The V and J ends lost 5 bases and 5 bases respectively, with 18 bases between them. CDR3 in amino acids: CASSTRDTVGETQYF. CDR3 coding DNA: TGTGCCAGCAGCACGCGCGACACCGTGGGGGAGACCCAGTACTTC.

This sequence joins TRBV11-1 and TRBJ1-2, with a tentative D call TRBD1 (5 bases). This CDR3 region has 17 residues. Deletions cut 7 bases from V and 0 bases from J, with 21 bases between. Germline CDR1 reads SGHAT; CDR2 reads FQDESV (reference sequence). CDR3 coding DNA: TGTGCCAGCACCACCCCTTGGGGACGGATACCTAACTATGGCTACACCTTC. Translation: CASTTPWGRIPNYGYTF. The whole variable domain, remainder taken from reference TRBV11-1 and TRBJ1-2, is EAEVAQSPRYKITEKSQAVAFWCDPISGHATLYWYRQILGQGPELLVQFQDESVVDDSQLPKDRFSAERLKGVDSTLKIQPAELGDSAMYLCASTTPWGRIPNYGYTFGSGTRLTVV.